These 22 T cell receptor beta chains share one sample of origin, sequenced in a study of cytomegalovirus exposure and HLA in healthy donors. The PCR was carried out with 60 Vbeta primers and 13 Jbeta primers. Measured with immunoSEQ multiplex PCR; TCRdb has only the in-frame clones, and not every one. The sample consists of some 150,000 clones, roughly 80% of them appearing once. The sample consisted of PBMCs. These TCRs come from a woman aged 25 to 39 in good health and CMV-seropositive.

The rearrangement uses TRBV12-5 and TRBJ1-1; D may be TRBD1 (5 bases). Trimming shortened V by 7 bases and J by 5 bases, and 11 bases separated the two germline ends. The CDR3 contains 12 residues. Germline V CDR1 and CDR2: LGHNT, FRNRAP. CDR3 nucleotide sequence: TGTGCTAGTGCTCGTAGGGGTACTGAAGCTTTCTTT. The encoded protein is CASARRGTEAFF.

J is TRBJ1-5 and V is TRBV5-5, with D tentatively TRBD1 (6 bases). This CDR3 is 14 amino acids long. CDR1 SGHKS and CDR2 YYEKEE come from the germline V gene (reference sequence). V was trimmed by 0 bases and J by 7 bases, leaving 11 bases between them. CDR3 in DNA: TGTGCCAGCAGCTTGGGACAGGATAGCCAGCCCCAGCATTTT. This encodes CASSLGQDSQPQHF.

This clone was observed a handful of times. The rearrangement uses TRBV15 and TRBJ1-2, with 7 bases matching TRBD1. CDR1 LNHNV and CDR2 YYDKDF come from the germline V gene (reference sequence). V was clipped by 0 bases and J by 8 bases; unmatched bases: 9. The CDR3 sequence is 15 residues long. Here the CDR3 reads CATSRDFRGLGGYTF. CDR3 DNA: TGTGCCACCAGCAGAGATTTCAGGGGGTTAGGGGGCTACACCTTC.

This chain connects TRBV18 to TRBJ1-1; TRBD1 might be the D (5 bases). Per the germline V gene, CDR1 is KGHSH and CDR2 is LQKENI. CDR3 size: 17 residues. Trimming cost V 1 base and J 1 base, with 16 bases left between them. Here the CDR3 DNA reads TGTGCCAGCTCACCACTTTTTCAGGGAGGGAAGAACACTGAAGCTTTCTTT. This encodes CASSPLFQGGKNTEAFF.

This clone has a handful of counts. J is TRBJ2-2 and V is TRBV15; no clear D. Trimming removed 2 bases at V and 8 bases at J, with 9 bases between. The CDR3 length is 13 residues. CDR1 is LNHNV and CDR2 is YYDKDF in the germline V gene (reference sequence). In DNA, the CDR3 is TGTGCCACCAGCAGAAGTAAAGAGGGGGAGCTGTTTTTT. It codes for CATSRSKEGELFF.

The chain employs TRBV4-3 and TRBJ2-5; a possible D gene is TRBD2 (5 bases). V was pared by 0 bases and J by 3 bases, with 11 bases between. Germline loops: CDR1 LGHNA, CDR2 YSLEER. The CDR3 length is 15 residues. CDR3 protein: CASSQDGGSEETQYF. The CDR3 DNA reads TGCGCCAGCAGCCAAGATGGAGGTTCTGAAGAGACCCAGTACTTC.

The chain uses TRBV5-6 and TRBJ2-5, with unresolved D. CDR1 SGHDT and CDR2 YYEEEE come from the germline V gene. This CDR3 spans 14 amino acids. V lost 2 bases to trimming and J lost 4 bases, with 12 bases between them. In DNA, the CDR3 is TGTGCCAGCAGCTTCCTAGACCCCTCAGAGACCCAGTACTTC. Residues: CASSFLDPSETQYF.

The CDR3 region is CASSQTPTGQTYEQYF. Written as DNA, the CDR3 is TGTGCCAGCAGCCAGACCCCTACAGGGCAGACCTACGAGCAGTACTTC. This chain joins TRBV5-5 and TRBJ2-7; TRBD1 might be the D (6 bases). Germline V gene data show CDR1 as SGHKS and CDR2 as YYEKEE (reference sequence). The CDR3 extends over 16 amino acids. Trimming shortened V by 4 bases and J by 2 bases, and 19 bases separated the two germline ends.

The chain employs TRBV2 and TRBJ2-7, with D maybe TRBD1 (5 bases). The CDR3 runs 15 residues. V lost 3 bases to trimming and J lost 2 bases, with 14 bases between them. CDR1 SNHLY and CDR2 FYNNEI come from the germline V gene. CDR3: CASSDPAGFPYEQYF. For the CDR3, the DNA is TGTGCCAGCAGTGACCCCGCAGGGTTCCCCTACGAGCAGTACTTC.

The V gene is TRBV11-1, the J gene TRBJ1-1; D is possibly TRBD1 (6 bases). The CDR3 is 14 amino acids. With 1 base removed from V and 3 bases from J, the gap between germline ends came to 9 bases. Germline values: CDR1 SGHAT, CDR2 FQDESV (reference sequence). The CDR3 loop is CASSLVPGDTEAFF. The CDR3 bases are TGTGCCAGCAGCTTAGTTCCAGGGGACACTGAAGCTTTCTTT.

V is TRBV7-9 and J is TRBJ2-5, with D possibly matching TRBD2 (6 bases). The ends were cut back, 3 bases at V and 4 bases at J, with 18 bases in the middle. Germline V gene data show CDR1 as SEHNR and CDR2 as FQNEAQ (reference sequence). CDR3 length: 16 residues. The DNA for the CDR3 is TGTGCCAGCAGCTTTCTGACCGCCCGGGGGAGAGAGACCCAGTACTTC. Its protein product is CASSFLTARGRETQYF.

The J gene is TRBJ2-1, the V gene TRBV5-4; TRBD2 aligns across 11 bases. Germline V gene data show CDR1 as SGHNT and CDR2 as YYREEE (reference sequence). The length of the CDR3 is 17 residues. With V trimmed by 4 bases and J by 6 bases, 12 bases remained unmatched. CDR3 protein: CASSPRLAGTLSNEQFF. CDR3 sequence (DNA): TGTGCCAGCAGCCCCAGACTAGCGGGGACCTTAAGCAATGAGCAGTTCTTC.

This chain uses TRBV4-2 with TRBJ1-6; TRBD1 matches 9 bases. Trimming took 0 bases from V and 8 from J; bases not matched to a gene: 8. This CDR3 has 17 amino acids. Germline CDR1 reads LGHNA; CDR2 reads YNFKEQ. CDR3 protein: CASSQDQTGTGYSPLHF. DNA for the CDR3: TGTGCCAGCAGCCAAGACCAAACAGGGACAGGGTATTCACCCCTCCACTTT.

For this clone: One junction end disagrees with the germline gene, perhaps due to a read error. The chain recombines TRBV7-9 with TRBJ1-2; TRBD1 agrees at 8 bases. CDR1 and CDR2 (germline): SEHNR, FQNEAQ (reference sequence). This CDR3 is 16 amino acids long. CDR3 amino acids: CSSSLGTGATNYGYTF. The DNA of the CDR3 is TGTTCCAGCAGCTTAGGGACAGGTGCTACTAACTATGGCTACACCTTC. Using reference TRBV7-9 and TRBJ1-2 for the parts outside the CDR3, the full variable domain is DTGVSQNPRHKITKRGQNVTFRCDPISEHNRLYWYRQTLGQGPEFLTYFQNEAQLEKSRLLSDRFSAERPKGSFSTLEIQRTEQGDSAMYLCSSSLGTGATNYGYTFGSGTRLTVV.

V is TRBV4-1 and J is TRBJ2-1, with 7 bases aligning to TRBD2. This CDR3 contains 15 residues. Unmatched junction bases numbered 2, after V lost 0 bases and J lost 3 bases. CDR1 MGHRA and CDR2 YSYEKL come from the germline V gene. The CDR3: CASSQDKRGYNEQFF. CDR3 DNA sequence: TGCGCCAGCAGCCAAGATAAGCGGGGCTACAATGAGCAGTTCTTC.

In its sample, this clone was seen a few times. This chain joins TRBV15 and TRBJ1-2; D is possibly TRBD1 (6 bases). From germline, CDR1 is LNHNV and CDR2 YYDKDF (reference sequence). V was cut by 1 base and J by 8 bases, with 17 bases left in between. The CDR3 has 15 amino acids. CDR3 loop: CATSRVLSGVGGYTF. In DNA form, the CDR3 reads TGTGCCACCAGCAGAGTTTTGTCAGGGGTTGGGGGCTACACCTTC.

The V gene is TRBV18, the J gene TRBJ2-3; D gene ambiguous. Germline V lookup: CDR1 KGHSH, CDR2 LQKENI. Trimming took off 3 bases at V and 4 bases at J, with 14 bases between the two ends. There are 15 residues in the CDR3. The CDR3 loop reads CASSPPSGASDTQYF. The CDR3 bases are TGTGCCAGCTCACCTCCCAGTGGAGCGTCAGATACGCAGTATTTT.

The chain carries TRBV10-3 and TRBJ2-7; 11 bases line up with TRBD2. J gave up 4 bases and V 11 bases, and 10 bases lay outside the gene matches. CDR1 and CDR2 from the germline V gene are ENHRY and SYGVKD. CDR3 length equals 14 residues. The DNA of the CDR3 is TGTGCCGTAGAAGAAACTAGCGGGGGATACGAGCAGTACTTC. This gives the protein CAVEETSGGYEQYF.

This chain joins TRBV15 and TRBJ1-5; D ambiguous. This CDR3 region has 15 residues. Germline V gene data show CDR1 as LNHNV and CDR2 as YYDKDF (reference sequence). With 11 bases removed from V and 3 bases from J, the gap between germline ends came to 20 bases. CDR3 sequence reads: CALGGGDGVNQPQHF. The CDR3 nucleotides read TGTGCCCTGGGAGGCGGGGATGGAGTCAATCAGCCCCAGCATTTT. The whole variable domain, remainder taken from reference TRBV15 and TRBJ1-5, is DAMVIQNPRYQVTQFGKPVTLSCSQTLNHNVMYWYQQKSSQAPKLLFHYYDKDFNNEADTPDNFQSRRPNTSFCFLDIRSPGLGDTAMYLCALGGGDGVNQPQHFGDGTRLSIL.

The rearrangement joins TRBV7-2 to TRBJ2-7, with unresolved D. This CDR3 comprises 15 residues. Trimming took 2 bases from V and 0 from J, leaving 11 bases between them. Germline V gene data show CDR1 as SGHTA and CDR2 as FQGNSA. DNA of the CDR3: TGTGCCAGCAGCTTAACAGACCAATCCTCCTACGAGCAGTACTTC. Translated: CASSLTDQSSYEQYF.

The genes are TRBV29-1 and TRBJ2-2; D may be TRBD2 (7 bases). The CDR3 is 14 amino acids. The V gene lost 4 bases and the J gene lost 2 bases, with 11 bases spanning the gap. Germline CDR1 and CDR2: SQVTM and ANQGSEA. In DNA form, the CDR3 reads TGCAGCGTTGGGGGGGGCTATAACACCGGGGAGCTGTTTTTT. It is translated as CSVGGGYNTGELFF.

J is TRBJ1-2 and V is TRBV5-1; TRBD1 might be the D (5 bases). The ends were cut back, 4 bases at V and 5 bases at J, with 15 bases in the middle. Germline V gene lookup returns CDR1 SGHRS and CDR2 YFSETQ. The CDR3 is 14 amino acids. The CDR3 loop reads CASSGVAGRYGYTF. Written as DNA, the CDR3 is TGCGCCAGCAGCGGGGTCGCAGGGAGGTATGGCTACACCTTC.